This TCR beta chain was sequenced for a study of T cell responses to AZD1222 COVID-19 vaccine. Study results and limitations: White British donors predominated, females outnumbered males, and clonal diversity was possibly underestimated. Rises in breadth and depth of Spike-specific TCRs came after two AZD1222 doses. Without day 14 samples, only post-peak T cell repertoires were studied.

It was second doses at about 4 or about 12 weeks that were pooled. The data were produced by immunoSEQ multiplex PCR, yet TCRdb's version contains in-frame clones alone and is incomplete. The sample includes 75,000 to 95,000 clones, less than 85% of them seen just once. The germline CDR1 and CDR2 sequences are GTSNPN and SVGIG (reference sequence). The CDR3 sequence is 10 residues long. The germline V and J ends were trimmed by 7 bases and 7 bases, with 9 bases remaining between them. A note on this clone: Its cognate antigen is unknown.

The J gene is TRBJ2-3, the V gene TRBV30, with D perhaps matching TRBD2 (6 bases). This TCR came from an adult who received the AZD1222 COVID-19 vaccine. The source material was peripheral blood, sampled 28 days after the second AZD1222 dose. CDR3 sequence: CAFGGNTQYF. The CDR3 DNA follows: TGTGCCTTCGGGGGAAATACGCAGTATTTT.